This T cell receptor beta chain appears in the sequencing data of a study of blood T cell repertoires in COVID-19 (dated by TCRdb to about 2020). Some background on the complete study: Samples covering the acute and convalescent phases of COVID-19 were provided by collaborators in the United States, Italy and Spain. The prospective study material was composed of cDNA or gDNA derived from T cells, B-cell-depleted T cells, or PBMCs. The dataset comprised deeply sampled blood TCRbeta repertoires from subjects exposed to, actively infected with, or recovered from COVID-19. The repertoires were released in a freely available public database meant as a resource for research on the immune response to SARS-CoV-2. Samples came from the ongoing ImmuneRACE study (first 160 participants) plus 1,254 subjects from 6 global collaborators. The sample metadata nearly always contained a de-identified subject ID, COVID-19 status, age in years and sex. Where available, HLA class I and class II types were obtained from metadata supplied by the sample provider rather than from assay-based typing.

The immunoSEQ Assay, a bias-controlled multiplex PCR, was used to amplify TCRbeta CDR3 regions from genomic DNA. As for the original processing: Within the assay, amplification of reference gene primers was used to estimate how many nucleated cells each sample contained. Sequence reads were collapsed and filtered to measure the absolute abundance of every unique TCRbeta CDR3 rearrangement. For each sample, productive Simpson clonality was calculated by taking the square root of Simpson's diversity index across productive rearrangements. As stored in TCRdb, this immuneACCESS dataset retains in-frame rearrangements with V and J assigned. A fraction of the clones does not appear; measured against another copy, unresolved V genes explain less than half of the discrepancy, and the remainder lacks a known reason. D and trimming come from the DNA, and the V and J calls and clone size come from that table. The sample records some 250,000 clones, roughly nine tenths of which are singletons. Roughly 4% of the sample belongs to the ten largest clones.

Beyond this particular receptor, the publication reports: Clinical and demographic metadata were provided uncurated, with the amount varying by source and participant.

Points on this clone: It lacks a known antigen. Base quality data are lacking; no much larger clone is found one base away.

Participants in the prospective study were enrolled through a virtual design, were aged roughly 18 to 100 years, and lived in approximately 24 United States geographic areas. In the prospective study, participants were assigned to cohorts based on the clinical history participants reported in a screening survey and a study questionnaire. In the prospective study, mobile phlebotomists collected whole blood, serum and a nasopharyngeal or oropharyngeal swab from each participant. Additional blood draws and questionnaires over an approximately two-month period could optionally be provided by prospective study participants. Before DNA extraction, prospective study blood samples were shipped either frozen or at room temperature. The receptor's source is a woman aged 30 to 39 with acute COVID-19. The sample was PBMCs or T cells enriched from blood (not recorded which).

The DNA sequence is given as TGTGCCAGCAGTTACTCACAGGGGACCGGGGAGCTGTTTTTT. It encodes CASSYSQGTGELFF. This chain joins TRBV6-5 to TRBJ2-2; 7 of the junction bases match TRBD1. As encoded in the germline V gene, CDR1 is MNHEY while CDR2 is SVGAGI. From its cysteine to its phenylalanine, the CDR3 spans 14 amino acids. Only the CDR3 portion is preserved as DNA: 42 bases, with reading frame beginning at the first base. V and J are trimmed by 0 bases and 5 bases, and the gene matches miss 0 bases of the junction.